This TCR beta chain originates from a study of cytomegalovirus exposure and HLA in healthy donors. PCR primers comprised 60 Vbeta and 13 Jbeta primers. Here immunoSEQ multiplex PCR was the method, and the copy in TCRdb shows in-frame clones only, minus some. The data show 150,000 to 160,000 clones, more than 75% seen once. Per germline, CDR1 MNHEY and CDR2 SMNVEV (reference sequence). The CDR3 has 14 amino acids. Trimming removed 8 bases at V and 2 bases at J, with 13 bases between. Study-wide findings and caveats: Within a later analysis, the majority of CMV-associated TCR beta chains appeared HLA-restricted. Exclusion applied to some V segments, including TRBV6-2 and TRBV6-3, as they were indistinguishable. In an earlier analysis, in some 540 donors, most V segments appeared productive either ~90% or ~30% of the time.

Worth noting for this clone: Its antigen is still unknown.

The sequenced sample was PBMCs. This sequence joins TRBV27 and TRBJ1-5; D unclear. This clonotype was sampled from a man aged 30 to 45 in good health and CMV-seropositive. The CDR3 DNA sequence: TGTGCCAGCCGAGAGGGCCTAGGCAATCAGCCCCAGCATTTT. Amino acid sequence: CASREGLGNQPQHF.